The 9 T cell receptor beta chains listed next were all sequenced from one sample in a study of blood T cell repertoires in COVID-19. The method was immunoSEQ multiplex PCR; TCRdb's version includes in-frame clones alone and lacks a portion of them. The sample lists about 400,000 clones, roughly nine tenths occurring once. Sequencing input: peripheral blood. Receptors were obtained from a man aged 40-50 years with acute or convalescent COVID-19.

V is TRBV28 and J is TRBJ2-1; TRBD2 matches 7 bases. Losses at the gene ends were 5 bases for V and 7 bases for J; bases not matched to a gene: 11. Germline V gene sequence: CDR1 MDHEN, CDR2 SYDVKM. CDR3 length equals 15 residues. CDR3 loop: CASSSNTWGGNEQFF. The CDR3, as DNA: TGTGCCAGCAGTAGTAATACATGGGGGGGAAATGAGCAGTTCTTC. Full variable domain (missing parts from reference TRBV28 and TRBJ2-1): DVKVTQSSRYLVKRTGEKVFLECVQDMDHENMFWYRQDPGLGLRLIYFSYDVKMKEKGDIPEGYSVSREKKERFSLILESASTNQTSMYLCASSSNTWGGNEQFFGPGTRLTVL.

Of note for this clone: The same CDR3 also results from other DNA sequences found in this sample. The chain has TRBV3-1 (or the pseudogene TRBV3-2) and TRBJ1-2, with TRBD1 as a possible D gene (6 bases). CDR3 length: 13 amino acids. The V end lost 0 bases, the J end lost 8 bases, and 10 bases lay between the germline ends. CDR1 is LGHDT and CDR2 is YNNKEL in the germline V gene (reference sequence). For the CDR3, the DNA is TGTGCCAGCAGCCAAGACAGGGGATCGGGCTACACCTTC. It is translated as CASSQDRGSGYTF.

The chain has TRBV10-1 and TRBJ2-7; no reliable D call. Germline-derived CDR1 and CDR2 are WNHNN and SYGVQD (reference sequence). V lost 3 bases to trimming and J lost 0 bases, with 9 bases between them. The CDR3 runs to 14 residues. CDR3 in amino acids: CASSDGSASYEQYF. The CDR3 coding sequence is TGCGCCAGCAGTGACGGGTCGGCCTCCTACGAGCAGTACTTC.

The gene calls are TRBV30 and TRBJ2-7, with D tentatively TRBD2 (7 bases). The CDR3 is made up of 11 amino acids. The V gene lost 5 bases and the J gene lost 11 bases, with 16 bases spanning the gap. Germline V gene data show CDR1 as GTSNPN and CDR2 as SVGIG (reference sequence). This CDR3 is CAWDRTRAKYF. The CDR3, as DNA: TGTGCCTGGGACAGGACTAGGGCTAAGTACTTC.

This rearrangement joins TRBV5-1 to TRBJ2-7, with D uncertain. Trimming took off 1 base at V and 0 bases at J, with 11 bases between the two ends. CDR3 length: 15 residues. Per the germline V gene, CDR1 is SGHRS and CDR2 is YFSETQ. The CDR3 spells CASSLFEQSSYEQYF. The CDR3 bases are TGCGCCAGCAGCTTGTTCGAACAGAGCTCCTACGAGCAGTACTTC. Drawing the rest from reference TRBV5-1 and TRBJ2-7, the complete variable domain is KAGVTQTPRYLIKTRGQQVTLSCSPISGHRSVSWYQQTPGQGLQFLFEYFSETQRNKGNFPGRFSGRQFSNSRSEMNVSTLELGDSALYLCASSLFEQSSYEQYFGPGTRLTVT.

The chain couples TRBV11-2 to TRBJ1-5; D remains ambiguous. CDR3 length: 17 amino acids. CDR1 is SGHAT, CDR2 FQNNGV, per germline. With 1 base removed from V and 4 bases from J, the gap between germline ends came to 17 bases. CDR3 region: CASSLAGPIQPNQPQHF. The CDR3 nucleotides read TGTGCCAGCAGCTTAGCGGGTCCGATCCAGCCAAATCAGCCCCAGCATTTT.

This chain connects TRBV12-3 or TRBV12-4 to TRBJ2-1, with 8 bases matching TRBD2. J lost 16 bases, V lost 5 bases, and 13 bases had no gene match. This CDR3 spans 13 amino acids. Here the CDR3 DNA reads TGTGCCAGCAGTCCTGTTCTAGCGGGCGGGGAATTCTTC. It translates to CASSPVLAGGEFF.

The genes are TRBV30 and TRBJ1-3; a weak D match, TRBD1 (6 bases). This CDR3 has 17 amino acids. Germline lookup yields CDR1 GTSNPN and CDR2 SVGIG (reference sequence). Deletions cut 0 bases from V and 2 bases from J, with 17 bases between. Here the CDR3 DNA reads TGTGCCTGGAGTGTAAAGCCTCGCAGGGGAGCTGGAAACACCATATATTTT. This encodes CAWSVKPRRGAGNTIYF.

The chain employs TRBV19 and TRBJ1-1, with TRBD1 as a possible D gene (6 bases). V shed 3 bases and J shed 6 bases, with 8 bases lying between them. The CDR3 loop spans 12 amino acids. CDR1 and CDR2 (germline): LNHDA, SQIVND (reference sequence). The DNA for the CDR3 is TGTGCCAGTAGTATCGCAGGGGCTGAAGCTTTCTTT. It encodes CASSIAGAEAFF.